The 11 T cell receptor beta chains listed next were all sequenced from one sample in a study of blood T cells in healthy people across ages. For the second PCR, which ran for roughly 6 to 12 cycles, a sample-barcoded 5' primer and a J-beta primer mix were used. TCRdb used MiXCR to reprocess the 5' RACE reads, holding one entry per CDR3 protein. The repertoire consists of approximately 1,100,000 distinct CDR3 sequences, with 35% to 55% occurring once and the leading ten covering approximately 17%. Sequencing used blood. The receptors here all came from a woman aged 55-70 years in good health.

There are a few counts of this clonotype. The V and J genes are TRBV7-9 and TRBJ2-7; 9 bases agree with TRBD1. The V and J ends lost 5 bases and 1 base, in that order; junction bases with no gene match: 6. Germline V lookup: CDR1 SEHNR, CDR2 FQNEAQ (reference sequence). The CDR3 totals 15 residues. The DNA for the CDR3 is TGTGCCAGCAGCGACACCGGGACAGGGTCCTACGAGCAGTACTTC. This translates into CASSDTGTGSYEQYF. Using reference TRBV7-9 and TRBJ2-7 for the parts outside the CDR3, the full variable domain is DTGVSQNPRHKITKRGQNVTFRCDPISEHNRLYWYRQTLGQGPEFLTYFQNEAQLEKSRLLSDRFSAERPKGSFSTLEIQRTEQGDSAMYLCASSDTGTGSYEQYFGPGTRLTVT.

The chain carries TRBV2 and TRBJ1-3; the D is unclear. Trimming stripped 6 bases from V and 1 base from J, with 10 bases between. The CDR3 spans 14 residues. Germline CDR1 is SNHLY and CDR2 is FYNNEI. In DNA, the CDR3 is TGTGCCAGCAGATTTGCTGGGTCTGGAAACACCATATATTTT. This sequence encodes CASRFAGSGNTIYF.

Points on this clonotype: Sequence at one end of the junction differs from germline and may be a read error. The chain employs TRBV6-1 and TRBJ1-4; no clear D. The CDR3 loop spans 18 amino acids. Germline CDR1 is MNHNS and CDR2 is SASEGT. The CDR3 protein is CVSSEALRPLSPNEKLFF. The CDR3 DNA follows: TGTGTCAGCAGTGAAGCGCTAAGACCCCTCTCACCTAATGAAAAACTGTTTTTT.

The chain links TRBV7-2 to TRBJ2-7, with a tentative D call TRBD2 (5 bases). The J call is doubtful: the DNA matches TRBJ2-5 better. In germline, CDR1 is SGHTA, CDR2 FQGNSA. CDR3 length equals 14 residues. CDR3 loop: CASSLTGNGETQYF. The CDR3 DNA reads TGTGCCAGCAGCCTCACCGGGAACGGGGAGACCCAGTACTTC.

This clonotype was detected a few times. The gene calls are TRBV3-1 and TRBJ2-1, with 8 nucleotides matching TRBD2. Per germline, CDR1 LGHDT and CDR2 YNNKEL (reference sequence). V was clipped by 3 bases and J by 10 bases; unmatched bases: 5. CDR3 length: 13 residues. The chain's CDR3 is CASSHSGSWEQFF. CDR3 bases: TGTGCCAGCAGCCACAGCGGGAGCTGGGAGCAGTTCTTC.

This clonotype was seen more than once but under ten times. The CDR3 bases are TGTGCCAGCAGCTTAGATGGTCAGCGGGAGGGCTACAATGAGCAGTTCTTC. Translating gives CASSLDGQREGYNEQFF. The genes are TRBV11-2 and TRBJ2-1; 10 nucleotides match TRBD2. Germline CDR1 SGHAT, CDR2 FQNNGV. Trimming cost V 0 bases and J 3 bases; bases outside gene matches: 5. The CDR3 sequence is 17 residues long.

This chain connects TRBV9 to TRBJ2-4; 7 bases fit TRBD1. CDR1 SGDLS and CDR2 YYNGEE come from the germline V gene. V shed 0 bases, J shed 7 bases, and the junction held 7 bases outside the gene matches. CDR3 length equals 15 residues. CDR3 in amino acids: CASSVEGAFVNIQYF. As DNA, the CDR3 is TGTGCCAGCAGCGTAGAGGGGGCATTTGTGAACATTCAGTACTTC. The full variable domain, its missing parts supplied by reference TRBV9 and TRBJ2-4, is DSGVTQTPKHLITATGQRVTLRCSPRSGDLSVYWYQQSLDQGLQFLIQYYNGEERAKGNILERFSAQQFPDLHSELNLSSLELGDSALYFCASSVEGAFVNIQYFGAGTRLSVL.

This clonotype appeared once. The V and J genes are TRBV14 and TRBJ2-1, with TRBD2 matching 12 bases. Germline values: CDR1 SGHDN, CDR2 FVKESK. This CDR3 is built from 16 residues. After removal of 4 bases from V and 4 bases from J, the junction contained 5 bases not matched to a gene. The CDR3 protein is CASSRGLAGLYNEQFF. As DNA, the CDR3 is TGTGCCAGCAGCCGAGGACTAGCGGGACTTTACAATGAGCAGTTCTTC.

The chain employs TRBV27 and TRBJ2-1, with unresolved D. The germline gives CDR1 MNHEY, CDR2 SMNVEV (reference sequence). The CDR3 covers 15 residues. V dropped 4 bases and J dropped 0 bases, with 10 bases sitting between them. For the CDR3, the DNA is TGTGCCAGCAGTTCCTCGAGGAACTCCTACAATGAGCAGTTCTTC. This translates into CASSSSRNSYNEQFF.

A few counts support this clonotype. The chain combines TRBV28 with TRBJ2-1; no definite D call. In germline, CDR1 is MDHEN, CDR2 SYDVKM. The V and J ends lost 2 bases and 8 bases respectively, with 10 bases between them. This CDR3 region has 13 residues. CDR3 in amino acids: CASSLRENHEQFF. CDR3 nucleotides: TGTGCCAGCAGTTTAAGGGAAAACCATGAGCAGTTCTTC.

This CDR3 reads CASANRGDAAITDTQYF. In DNA form, the CDR3 reads TGTGCCAGCGCCAACAGGGGGGACGCGGCTATAACAGATACGCAGTATTTT. The chain recombines TRBV9 with TRBJ2-3; 8 bases agree with TRBD1. The length of the CDR3 is 17 residues. J was trimmed by 3 bases and V by 7 bases; bases with no gene match: 16. Germline V gene data show CDR1 as SGDLS and CDR2 as YYNGEE.